The T cell receptor beta chain described here comes from a study of cytomegalovirus exposure and HLA in healthy donors. The PCR used 60 Vbeta and 13 Jbeta primers. TCRdb's copy holds only in-frame clones and misses some; the assay was immunoSEQ multiplex PCR. The listing contains about 46,000 clones. The CDR3 totals 16 residues. The germline V gene encodes CDR1 LNHNV and CDR2 YYDKDF (reference sequence). J was trimmed by 5 bases and V by 5 bases; bases with no gene match: 8. The clonotype was recovered from a woman in her forties in good health and CMV-seronegative. The sample comprised PBMCs. This rearrangement joins TRBV15 to TRBJ2-1; the match to TRBD2 covers 11 bases. This chain's CDR3 is CATSPRLAGMHNEQFF. The CDR3, as DNA: TGTGCCACCAGCCCAAGACTAGCGGGAATGCACAATGAGCAGTTCTTC.